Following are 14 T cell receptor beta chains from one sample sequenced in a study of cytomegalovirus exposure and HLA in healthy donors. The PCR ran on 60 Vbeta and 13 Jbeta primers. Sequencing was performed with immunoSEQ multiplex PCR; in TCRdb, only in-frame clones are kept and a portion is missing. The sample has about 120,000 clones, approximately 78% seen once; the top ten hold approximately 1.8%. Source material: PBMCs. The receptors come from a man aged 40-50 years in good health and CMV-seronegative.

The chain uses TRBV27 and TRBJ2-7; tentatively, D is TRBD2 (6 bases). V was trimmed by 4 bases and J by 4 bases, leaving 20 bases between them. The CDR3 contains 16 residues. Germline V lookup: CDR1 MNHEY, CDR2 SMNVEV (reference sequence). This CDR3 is CASSSFGGERFYEQYF. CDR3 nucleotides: TGTGCCAGCAGTTCCTTTGGAGGGGAGAGATTTTACGAGCAGTACTTC.

CDR3 DNA sequence: TGCGCCAGCAGCCCATCGGGGAGGGCCTCCTACGAGCAGTACTTC. This encodes CASSPSGRASYEQYF. The chain links TRBV4-3 to TRBJ2-7; 7 nucleotides align to TRBD2. V gave up 4 bases and J gave up 0 bases; unmatched junction bases: 6. The germline V gene has CDR1 LGHNA and CDR2 YSLEER. This CDR3 spans 15 amino acids.

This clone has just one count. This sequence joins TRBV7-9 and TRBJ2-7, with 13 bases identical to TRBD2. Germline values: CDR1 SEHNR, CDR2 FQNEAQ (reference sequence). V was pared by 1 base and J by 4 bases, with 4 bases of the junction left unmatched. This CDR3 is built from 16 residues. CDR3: CASSLVGLAGVYEQYF. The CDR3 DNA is TGTGCCAGCAGCTTAGTTGGACTAGCGGGAGTTTACGAGCAGTACTTC.

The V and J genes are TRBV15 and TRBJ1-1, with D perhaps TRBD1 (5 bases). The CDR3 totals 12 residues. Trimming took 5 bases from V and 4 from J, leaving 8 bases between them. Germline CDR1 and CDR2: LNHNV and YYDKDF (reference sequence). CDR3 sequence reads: CATSPRGTEAFF. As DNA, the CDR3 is TGTGCCACCAGCCCAAGGGGCACTGAAGCTTTCTTT.

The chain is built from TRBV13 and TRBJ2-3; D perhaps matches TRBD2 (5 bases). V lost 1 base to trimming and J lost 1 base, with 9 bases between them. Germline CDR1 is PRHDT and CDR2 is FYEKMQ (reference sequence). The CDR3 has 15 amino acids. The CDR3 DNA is TGTGCCAGCAGCTTAGACGGCGGGCGCACAGATACGCAGTATTTT. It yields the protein CASSLDGGRTDTQYF.

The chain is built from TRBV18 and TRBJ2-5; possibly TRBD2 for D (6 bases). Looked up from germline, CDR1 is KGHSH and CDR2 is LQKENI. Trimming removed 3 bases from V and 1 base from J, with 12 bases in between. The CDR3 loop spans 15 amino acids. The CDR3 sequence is CASSPPGTLQETQYF. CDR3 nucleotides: TGTGCCAGCTCACCGCCCGGGACTCTCCAAGAGACCCAGTACTTC.

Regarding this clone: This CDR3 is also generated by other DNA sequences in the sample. CDR3 DNA sequence: TGTGCCAGCAGCCTACAAGAGACCCAGTACTTC. This gives the protein CASSLQETQYF. The chain couples TRBV7-2 to TRBJ2-5; D gene unclear. Germline loops: CDR1 SGHTA, CDR2 FQGNSA. The CDR3 contains 11 residues. V gave up 5 bases and J gave up 2 bases, with 3 bases separating them.

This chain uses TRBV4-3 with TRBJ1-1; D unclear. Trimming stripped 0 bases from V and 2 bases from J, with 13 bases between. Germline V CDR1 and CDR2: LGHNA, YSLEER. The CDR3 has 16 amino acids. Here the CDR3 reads CASSQDGRSFNTEAFF. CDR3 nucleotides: TGCGCCAGCAGCCAAGACGGAAGGAGCTTTAACACTGAAGCTTTCTTT.

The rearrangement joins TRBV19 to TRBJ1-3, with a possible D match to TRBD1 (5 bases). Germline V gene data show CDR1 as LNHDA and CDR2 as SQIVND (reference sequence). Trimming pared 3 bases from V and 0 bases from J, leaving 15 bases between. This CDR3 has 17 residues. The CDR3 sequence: CASSIGSGRDSGNTIYF. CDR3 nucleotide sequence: TGTGCCAGTAGTATTGGGTCCGGCAGGGACTCTGGAAACACCATATATTTT.

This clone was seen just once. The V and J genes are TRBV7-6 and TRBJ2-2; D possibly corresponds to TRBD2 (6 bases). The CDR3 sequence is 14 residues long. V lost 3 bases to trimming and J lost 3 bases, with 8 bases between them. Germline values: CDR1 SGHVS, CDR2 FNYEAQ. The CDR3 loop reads CASSFGGDTGELFF. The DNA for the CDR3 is TGTGCCAGCAGCTTCGGAGGGGACACCGGGGAGCTGTTTTTT.

CDR3: CASTPKPGAYEQYF. The CDR3 nucleotides read TGTGCCAGCACCCCAAAACCGGGGGCCTACGAGCAGTACTTC. The chain carries TRBV27 and TRBJ2-7, with a possible D match to TRBD2 (6 bases). Germline values: CDR1 MNHEY, CDR2 SMNVEV (reference sequence). V was clipped by 7 bases and J by 2 bases, with 15 bases between them. CDR3 length equals 14 residues.

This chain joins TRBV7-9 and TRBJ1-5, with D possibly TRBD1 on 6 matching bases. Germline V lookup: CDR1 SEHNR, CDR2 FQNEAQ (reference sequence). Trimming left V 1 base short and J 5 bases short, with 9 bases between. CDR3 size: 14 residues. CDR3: CASSLGQAHQPQHF. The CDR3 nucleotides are TGTGCCAGCAGCTTAGGACAGGCCCATCAGCCCCAGCATTTT.

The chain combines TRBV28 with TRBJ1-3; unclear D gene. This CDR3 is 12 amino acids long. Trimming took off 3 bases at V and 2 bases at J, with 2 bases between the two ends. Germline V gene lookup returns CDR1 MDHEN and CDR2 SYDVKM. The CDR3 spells CASSFTGNTIYF. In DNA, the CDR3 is TGTGCCAGCAGTTTTACTGGAAACACCATATATTTT.

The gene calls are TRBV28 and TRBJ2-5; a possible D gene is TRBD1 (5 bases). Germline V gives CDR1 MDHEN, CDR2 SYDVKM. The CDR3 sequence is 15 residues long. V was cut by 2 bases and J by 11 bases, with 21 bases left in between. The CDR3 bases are TGTGCCAGCAGTTTACTGACCCGAAGACAGAATGAGCAGTACTTC. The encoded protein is CASSLLTRRQNEQYF.